The 10 T cell receptor beta chains below were found in one sample sequenced in a study of cytomegalovirus exposure and HLA in healthy donors. PCR used 60 Vbeta primers and 13 Jbeta primers. Assay: immunoSEQ multiplex PCR; the TCRdb copy retains only in-frame clones and omits some. Of 100,000 to 150,000 clones detected, over 70% appear once; the ten largest clones hold around 4%. Material for sequencing was PBMCs. These receptors were obtained from a man aged 18-30 years in good health and CMV-seropositive.

This sequence joins TRBV19 and TRBJ1-1, with a possible D match to TRBD1 (5 bases). CDR3 size: 15 residues. Trimming stripped 9 bases from V and 4 bases from J, with 21 bases between. CDR1 LNHDA and CDR2 SQIVND come from the germline V gene (reference sequence). The CDR3 DNA sequence: TGTGCCAGCTTAGATTTCGGCAGGGCCGGCACTGAAGCTTTCTTT. This translates into CASLDFGRAGTEAFF.

This chain uses TRBV6-5 with TRBJ1-1; 7 positions match TRBD1. Trimming removed 0 bases from V and 1 base from J; junction bases left unmatched: 5. Germline V gene lookup returns CDR1 MNHEY and CDR2 SVGAGI. The CDR3 is 16 amino acids. CDR3 loop: CASSYSRQGGNTEAFF. The CDR3 nucleotides read TGTGCCAGCAGTTACTCTCGACAGGGAGGGAACACTGAAGCTTTCTTT.

The chain uses TRBV30 and TRBJ2-1; 8 bases are a match to TRBD1. The CDR3 is made up of 16 amino acids. Germline values: CDR1 GTSNPN, CDR2 SVGIG (reference sequence). V lost 3 bases to trimming and J lost 0 bases; unmatched junction nucleotides: 7. CDR3 residues: CAWRGDRISSYNEQFF. DNA for the CDR3: TGTGCCTGGAGAGGGGACAGGATCAGCTCCTACAATGAGCAGTTCTTC.

V is TRBV5-1 and J is TRBJ2-5; 11 bases fit TRBD2. The CDR3 spans 17 residues. V gave up 2 bases and J gave up 2 bases; unmatched junction bases: 8. CDR1 and CDR2 from the germline V gene are SGHRS and YFSETQ. The CDR3 nucleotides read TGCGCCAGCAGCTTCCCCCTAGCGGGGGGACCGCAAGAGACCCAGTACTTC. Its translation is CASSFPLAGGPQETQYF.

The chain recombines TRBV4-3 with TRBJ1-6; 7 nucleotides match TRBD1. CDR1 is LGHNA, CDR2 YSLEER, per germline. The J segment lost 4 bases and the V segment lost 0 bases, leaving 3 bases of the junction unmatched. The CDR3 runs 16 residues. CDR3 in DNA: TGCGCCAGCAGCCAAGATGGGGGACAGTATAATTCACCCCTCCACTTT. Translated: CASSQDGGQYNSPLHF.

This clone was seen once. The rearrangement uses TRBV6-1 and TRBJ2-7; a weak D match, TRBD2 (6 bases). Germline V gene lookup returns CDR1 MNHNS and CDR2 SASEGT. V was cut by 2 bases and J by 2 bases, with 13 bases left in between. The CDR3 length is 15 residues. The CDR3 region has the DNA TGTGCCAGCAGTGAACCGACTAGTAACGCCTACGAGCAGTACTTC. Amino acid sequence: CASSEPTSNAYEQYF.

V is TRBV6-6 and J is TRBJ1-2; perhaps TRBD1 as D (6 bases). Germline loops: CDR1 MNHNY, CDR2 SVGAGI (reference sequence). The germline V and J ends were trimmed by 5 bases and 0 bases, with 16 bases remaining between them. There are 16 residues in the CDR3. CDR3 in DNA: TGTGCCAGCAGTATTGGACAGAACATAGCTAACTATGGCTACACCTTC. The encoded protein is CASSIGQNIANYGYTF.

This sequence joins TRBV19 and TRBJ2-7, with 7 nucleotides matching TRBD1. The CDR3 runs 13 residues. Germline V gene sequence: CDR1 LNHDA, CDR2 SQIVND (reference sequence). Trimming at V came to 7 bases and at J to 6 bases, leaving 9 bases not matched to a gene. CDR3 in DNA: TGTGCCAGTATGGCGACAGGGTTCCCCGAGCAGTACTTC. Amino acid sequence: CASMATGFPEQYF.

This chain connects TRBV11-2 to TRBJ2-5; D possibly corresponds to TRBD1 (6 bases). The end of the DNA is better explained by TRBJ2-7, so the J call may be wrong. This CDR3 is built from 15 residues. Germline values: CDR1 SGHAT, CDR2 FQNNGV. This CDR3 reads CASSSPRGSMGEQYF. The CDR3 nucleotides read TGTGCCAGCAGCTCGCCCAGGGGCTCGATGGGCGAGCAGTACTTC.

In regard to this clone: At one boundary the junction diverges from the germline segment, which might be a read error. J is TRBJ2-2 and V is TRBV7-9; D is possibly TRBD2 (5 bases). CDR1 and CDR2 (germline): SEHNR, FQNEAQ (reference sequence). The CDR3 covers 15 residues. Written as DNA, the CDR3 is TGTTCCAGCAGCTTCCACCCGGGGTGGACCGGGGAGCTGTTTTTT. Translation gives CSSSFHPGWTGELFF.